These 31 T cell receptor beta chains were all obtained from the same sample, sequenced in a study of T cell repertoires in cytomegalovirus infection. TCRdb passed the reads through MiXCR, listing each CDR3 protein once. The repertoire has fewer than 700,000 distinct CDR3 sequences, 24% of them found once; the top ten carry roughly 8%. The sequenced sample consisted of CD8+ T cells from PBMCs. The receptors stem from a human donor in good health (CMV status not recorded). Some clones in this sample may be carry-over from other donors' samples.

In its sample, this clonotype was seen a few times. DNA of the CDR3: TGTGCCAGCAGCTATGGGGGCGGGGGTACCTACAATGAGCAGTTCTTC. Translating it yields CASSYGGGGTYNEQFF. This chain joins TRBV7-6 and TRBJ2-1, with D possibly TRBD2 on 7 matching bases. The V gene lost 4 bases and the J gene lost 2 bases, with 15 bases spanning the gap. Germline V gene lookup returns CDR1 SGHVS and CDR2 FNYEAQ. This CDR3 spans 16 amino acids.

The CDR3 loop is CASSYSGGSYYGYTF. The CDR3 DNA follows: TGTGCCAGCAGTTACAGTGGGGGTTCCTACTATGGCTACACCTTC. The chain joins TRBV6-5 to TRBJ1-2; D perhaps matches TRBD1 (5 bases). CDR3 length equals 15 residues. Trimming cost V 2 bases and J 3 bases, with 13 bases left between them. Germline loops: CDR1 MNHEY, CDR2 SVGAGI.

This chain connects TRBV2 to TRBJ1-5, with D tentatively TRBD1 (5 bases). From germline, CDR1 is SNHLY and CDR2 FYNNEI. The CDR3 has 14 residues. Trimming removed 5 bases from V and 7 bases from J, with 15 bases in between. CDR3 DNA sequence: TGTGCCAGCAGTCACGGGGCCCTCAAACAGCCCCAGCATTTT. It specifies CASSHGALKQPQHF. Drawing the rest from reference TRBV2 and TRBJ1-5, the complete variable domain is EPEVTQTPSHQVTQMGQEVILRCVPISNHLYFYWYRQILGQKVEFLVSFYNNEISEKSEIFDDQFSVERPDGSNFTLKIRSTKLEDSAMYFCASSHGALKQPQHFGDGTRLSIL.

This clonotype occurred a few times. In DNA, the CDR3 is TGTGCCAGCAGCGGAGCGGGGGGACTAGAGACCCAGTACTTC. This gives the protein CASSGAGGLETQYF. This chain uses TRBV4-2 with TRBJ2-5, with 9 bases aligning to TRBD2. Germline CDR1 and CDR2: LGHNA and YNFKEQ. The CDR3 runs to 14 residues. The V segment lost 5 bases and the J segment 4 bases; nucleotides outside the gene matches: 5.

There are a few counts of this clonotype. The chain has TRBV6-2 or TRBV6-3 and TRBJ2-7; 13 positions match TRBD2. The CDR3 spans 16 residues. CDR1 and CDR2 from the germline V gene are MNHEY and SVGEGT. V shed 6 bases, J shed 3 bases, and the junction held 8 bases outside the gene matches. The DNA for the CDR3 is TGTGCCAGCAGGCCCGGGACTAGCGGGGACTTCTACGAGCAGTACGTC. Residues: CASRPGTSGDFYEQYV.

Note on this clonotype: A much larger clone lies one base from this, so it may be a read error. V and J are TRBV3-1 and TRBJ2-1; weak D call: TRBD2 (6 bases). The CDR3 contains 16 residues. CDR1 LGHDT and CDR2 YNNKEL come from the germline V gene (reference sequence). The CDR3: CASSQSTRRLGNGQFF. The CDR3 coding sequence is TGTGCCAGCAGCCAGTCAACGAGAAGACTAGGGAATGGGCAGTTCTTC.

This clonotype was counted once. A read error may explain this, as a much larger clone is one base away. This sequence joins TRBV7-2 and TRBJ2-2, with 8 bases identical to TRBD2. Looked up from germline, CDR1 is SGHTA and CDR2 is FQGNSA. The CDR3 is made up of 15 amino acids. This CDR3 is CVSSQGTRSAGELFF. DNA for the CDR3: TGTGTCAGCAGCCAAGGGACTAGGTCAGCCGGGGAGCTGTTTTTT.

This clonotype was seen repeatedly, ten times or more. CDR3 in amino acids: CASSQDGSSTDTQYF. The CDR3 DNA is TGCGCCAGCAGCCAAGATGGAAGTAGCACAGATACGCAGTATTTT. V usage is TRBV4-1 and J usage is TRBJ2-3; D uncertain. The CDR3 length is 15 residues. The V end lost 0 bases, the J end lost 0 bases, and 7 bases lay between the germline ends. Germline loops: CDR1 MGHRA, CDR2 YSYEKL.

V usage is TRBV12-5 and J usage is TRBJ1-1; possible D gene TRBD1, 6 bases. This CDR3 has 16 residues. V dropped 11 bases and J dropped 3 bases, with 25 bases sitting between them. Germline V gene sequence: CDR1 LGHNT, CDR2 FRNRAP. This chain's CDR3 is CASAPFRLGADTEAFF. The CDR3 DNA reads as TGTGCTTCGGCCCCGTTCAGGTTGGGGGCAGACACTGAAGCTTTCTTT. Full variable domain (missing parts from reference TRBV12-5 and TRBJ1-1): DARVTQTPRHKVTEMGQEVTMRCQPILGHNTVFWYRQTMMQGLELLAYFRNRAPLDDSGMPKDRFSAEMPDATLATLKIQPSEPRDSAVYFCASAPFRLGADTEAFFGQGTRLTVV.

This clonotype was counted only a few times. V usage is TRBV28 and J usage is TRBJ2-2; no reliable D call. The CDR3 totals 12 residues. V shed 8 bases and J shed 3 bases, with 7 bases lying between them. Germline CDR1 and CDR2: MDHEN and SYDVKM. The CDR3 protein is CASGYYTGELFF. As DNA, the CDR3 is TGTGCCAGCGGCTATTACACCGGGGAGCTGTTTTTT.

This clonotype was seen repeatedly, ten times or more. V gene TRBV10-3 combines with J gene TRBJ1-3; D unclear. The CDR3 contains 16 residues. Trimming removed 8 bases from V and 0 bases from J, with 17 bases in between. Germline lookup yields CDR1 ENHRY and CDR2 SYGVKD. The CDR3 spells CAIGLTSAPSGNTIYF. The CDR3 DNA reads TGTGCCATCGGACTGACTTCCGCACCCTCTGGAAACACCATATATTTT.

Only one count was recorded for this clonotype. The chain carries TRBV5-4 and TRBJ2-1; TRBD1 is a possible D gene (6 bases). This CDR3 has 13 amino acids. CDR1 is SGHNT and CDR2 is YYREEE in the germline V gene (reference sequence). Trimming removed 0 bases at V and 9 bases at J, with 10 bases between. The CDR3 sequence: CASSLGQAGEQFF. The CDR3 DNA is TGTGCCAGCAGCTTGGGACAGGCGGGTGAGCAGTTCTTC.

A few counts support this clonotype. This rearrangement joins TRBV19 to TRBJ2-7; D remains ambiguous. Trimming pared 5 bases from V and 0 bases from J, leaving 11 bases between. The CDR3 consists of 14 residues. Germline CDR1 LNHDA, CDR2 SQIVND (reference sequence). The CDR3 region has the DNA TGTGCCAGTAGTTCGGACGGCTACTCCTACGAGCAGTACTTC. This sequence encodes CASSSDGYSYEQYF.

This chain joins TRBV7-9 and TRBJ2-1, with 10 bases lining up with TRBD2. CDR3 length equals 14 residues. The J segment lost 9 bases and the V segment lost 2 bases, leaving 4 bases of the junction unmatched. CDR1 SEHNR and CDR2 FQNEAQ come from the germline V gene (reference sequence). CDR3 sequence: CASSLSGTSVEQFF. The CDR3 DNA reads as TGTGCCAGCAGCTTATCCGGGACTAGCGTTGAGCAGTTCTTC.

A note on this clonotype: A much larger clonotype is one base distant, so this may be a read error. V is TRBV5-6 and J is TRBJ2-1, with 8 bases lining up with TRBD2. Germline CDR1 SGHDT, CDR2 YYEEEE. This CDR3 is 22 amino acids long. CDR3 residues: CANSLWCCVRLAYQRRYNEQFF. The CDR3 region has the DNA TGTGCCAACAGCTTGTGGTGTTGTGTGAGACTAGCGTACCAGAGACGGTACAATGAGCAGTTCTTC. The entire variable domain, with the rest obtained from reference TRBV5-6 and TRBJ2-1, is as follows: DAGVTQSPTHLIKTRGQQVTLRCSPKSGHDTVSWYQQALGQGPQFIFQYYEEEERQRGNFPDRFSGHQFPNYSSELNVNALLLGDSALYLCANSLWCCVRLAYQRRYNEQFFGPGTRLTVL.

The sample holds a few counts of this clonotype. The J gene is TRBJ2-1, the V gene TRBV20-1; D not certain. Trimming shortened V by 3 bases and J by 12 bases, and 12 bases separated the two germline ends. The V gene's germline CDR1 is DFQATT and CDR2 SNEGSKA (reference sequence). The CDR3 consists of 11 residues. In nucleotides, the CDR3 is TGCAGTGCTAGGCAAGAGCCGCGGCAGTTCTTC. Protein product: CSARQEPRQFF.

This clonotype showed up many times. This chain connects TRBV7-8 to TRBJ2-1, with TRBD2 identical over 8 bases. Germline loops: CDR1 SGHVS, CDR2 FQNEAQ. The CDR3 runs 16 residues. V was clipped by 4 bases and J by 6 bases; unmatched bases: 11. In DNA form, the CDR3 reads TGTGCCAGCAGCTACCCCGGGGGGGGGTACCCCAATGAGCAGTTCTTC. It codes for CASSYPGGGYPNEQFF.

This clonotype has only a few counts. This sequence joins TRBV19 and TRBJ2-2, with a weak D call TRBD1 (5 bases). Deletions cut 3 bases from V and 6 bases from J, with 5 bases between. This CDR3 spans 12 amino acids. Looked up from germline, CDR1 is LNHDA and CDR2 is SQIVND (reference sequence). The CDR3 is CASSMGPGELFF. For the CDR3, the DNA is TGTGCCAGTAGTATGGGGCCCGGGGAGCTGTTTTTT.

The table lists this clonotype with a few counts. This chain uses TRBV20-1 with TRBJ1-2; D gene ambiguous. The CDR3 loop spans 13 amino acids. The germline gives CDR1 DFQATT, CDR2 SNEGSKA (reference sequence). Trimming took off 0 bases at V and 3 bases at J, with 8 bases between the two ends. The CDR3, as DNA: TGCAGTGCTAGAGATGGTCCAGACTATGGCTACACCTTC. Protein: CSARDGPDYGYTF.

This clonotype showed up many times. The chain combines TRBV6-5 with TRBJ2-5, with 9 bases aligning to TRBD2. CDR3 length: 16 residues. Trimming took 2 bases from V and 1 from J; bases not matched to a gene: 5. From germline, CDR1 is MNHEY and CDR2 SVGAGI. The CDR3 DNA reads as TGTGCCAGCAGTTACGGTCTAGCGGGGACCCAAGAGACCCAGTACTTC. Translating it yields CASSYGLAGTQETQYF.

A few counts support this clonotype. The CDR3 is CAALDRDTEAFF. The CDR3 bases are TGTGCCGCCTTGGACAGGGACACTGAAGCTTTCTTT. The J gene is TRBJ1-1, the V gene TRBV2, with TRBD1 matching 8 bases. The germline V gene has CDR1 SNHLY and CDR2 FYNNEI. V lost 11 bases to trimming and J lost 3 bases; unmatched junction nucleotides: 5. The CDR3 consists of 12 residues.

With regard to this clonotype: One base away lies a much larger clone, so this may be a sequencing read error. This sequence joins TRBV19 and TRBJ1-5, with 10 bases identical to TRBD1. The CDR3 has 15 amino acids. The J segment lost 9 bases and the V segment lost 8 bases, leaving 13 bases of the junction unmatched. The germline CDR1 and CDR2 sequences are LNHDA and SQIVND (reference sequence). The DNA of the CDR3 is TGTGCCAGTCAATCGACAGGGGGCGATTTACTGCCCCAGCATTTT. It yields the protein CASQSTGGDLLPQHF.

This clonotype was seen a handful of times. The chain combines TRBV12-3 or TRBV12-4 with TRBJ2-1, with 8 bases matching TRBD1. There are 14 residues in the CDR3. V lost 2 bases, J lost 9 bases, and 6 bases stayed unmatched. CDR3: CASSLRRGLGEQFF. CDR3 sequence (DNA): TGTGCCAGCAGTTTACGCAGGGGGCTTGGTGAGCAGTTCTTC.

This clonotype was picked up many times. This chain links TRBV7-6 with TRBJ2-1, with D possibly matching TRBD1 (6 bases). V shed 4 bases and J shed 7 bases, with 11 bases lying between them. Germline CDR1 SGHVS, CDR2 FNYEAQ. The CDR3 length is 13 residues. CDR3 residues: CASSSSDSNEQFF. For the CDR3, the DNA is TGTGCCAGCAGCTCCTCGGACAGTAATGAGCAGTTCTTC.

The J gene is TRBJ1-6, the V gene TRBV28; 10 bases align to TRBD1. Trimming cost V 6 bases and J 10 bases; bases outside gene matches: 15. Germline lookup yields CDR1 MDHEN and CDR2 SYDVKM. The CDR3 loop spans 17 amino acids. The CDR3 nucleotides read TGTGCCAGCAGGCATGATTGGGGGACAGGGGTGAAGTCACCCCTCCACTTT. Translating it yields CASRHDWGTGVKSPLHF.

This clonotype occurred a few times. The junction departs from the called germline gene at one end, perhaps through a read error. This chain joins TRBV13 and TRBJ2-2; 8 bases are a match to TRBD1. The CDR3 is 13 residues long. Germline V gives CDR1 PRHDT, CDR2 FYEKMQ (reference sequence). CDR3 amino acids: CVSSNRGAGELFF. CDR3 nucleotides: TGTGTCAGCAGTAACAGGGGGGCCGGGGAGCTGTTTTTT.

This clonotype has a handful of counts. The chain employs TRBV28 and TRBJ1-5; TRBD1 might be the D (5 bases). Germline-derived CDR1 and CDR2 are MDHEN and SYDVKM. Trimming removed 3 bases at V and 7 bases at J, with 16 bases between. The CDR3 loop spans 15 amino acids. In DNA, the CDR3 is TGTGCCAGCAGTTTCGCGCGGGGGTTTAGGCAGCCCCAGCATTTT. Protein product: CASSFARGFRQPQHF.

Here the CDR3 DNA reads TGTGCCAGTAGTATAGGAGGGCACCTCACAGATACGCAGTATTTT. Protein product: CASSIGGHLTDTQYF. J is TRBJ2-3 and V is TRBV19; the D gene is possibly TRBD2 (5 bases). The CDR3 covers 15 residues. Germline values: CDR1 LNHDA, CDR2 SQIVND (reference sequence). The V end lost 1 base, the J end lost 2 bases, and 10 bases lay between the germline ends.

On this clonotype: Mismatch with germline at one junction end may stem from a read error. V gene TRBV12-3 or TRBV12-4 combines with J gene TRBJ2-3; D remains ambiguous. This CDR3 is built from 16 residues. CDR3 DNA: TGTGCCAGTAGTTTATCACAGTGGTTCATCACAGATACGCAGTATTTT. This gives the protein CASSLSQWFITDTQYF.

The CDR3 here is CSASQGGATEAFF. CDR3 coding DNA: TGCAGTGCTTCCCAGGGGGGGGCCACTGAAGCTTTCTTT. The chain combines TRBV20-1 with TRBJ1-1, with 7 bases matching TRBD1. This CDR3 region has 13 residues. Looked up from germline, CDR1 is DFQATT and CDR2 is SNEGSKA (reference sequence). Unmatched junction bases numbered 7, after V lost 5 bases and J lost 4 bases.

A note on this clonotype: A read error may explain this, as a much larger clone is one base away. This sequence joins TRBV7-2 and TRBJ1-6; no clear D gene. V gave up 2 bases and J gave up 5 bases, with 10 bases separating them. This CDR3 region has 15 residues. Germline-derived CDR1 and CDR2 are SGHTA and FQGNSA. DNA for the CDR3: TGTGCCAGCAGCTTATTGGGAGCCAATAATTCACCCCTCCACTTT. Amino acid sequence: CASSLLGANNSPLHF.